A single sample is the source of the 17 T cell receptor beta chains below, sequenced in a study of T cells after yellow fever vaccination. TCRdb re-called the 5' RACE reads through MiXCR, storing one row per CDR3 protein. The sample lists over 300,000 distinct CDR3 sequences, roughly 4.3% occurring once. Sample: PBMCs, taken 5 days after the yellow fever booster vaccination. The source of these receptors is a man between 18 and 29 years old who received the YFV17D yellow fever vaccine.

This clonotype was detected a few times. The chain recombines TRBV6-5 with TRBJ2-5; D tentatively reads TRBD1 or TRBD2 (5 bases each). Germline V gives CDR1 MNHEY, CDR2 SVGAGI. This CDR3 has 14 residues. V was shortened by 8 bases and J by 5 bases, with 18 bases between the two germline ends. In DNA, the CDR3 is TGTGCCAGCCGACAGAGGGGACCTTCGGAGACCCAGTACTTC. It encodes CASRQRGPSETQYF.

This clonotype was detected only a few times. This rearrangement joins TRBV29-1 to TRBJ2-3; TRBD1 aligns across 7 bases. CDR1 is SQVTM and CDR2 is ANQGSEA in the germline V gene. V shed 7 bases, J shed 0 bases, and the junction held 4 bases outside the gene matches. The CDR3 runs 13 residues. In DNA form, the CDR3 reads TGCAGCGCCGACAGGGAAAGCACAGATACGCAGTATTTT. Protein sequence: CSADRESTDTQYF.

The chain combines TRBV7-2 with TRBJ2-6; D perhaps matches TRBD2 (6 bases). Germline CDR1 SGHTA, CDR2 FQGNSA. The CDR3 contains 16 residues. Trimming removed 4 bases from V and 2 bases from J, with 12 bases in between. In nucleotides, the CDR3 is TGTGCCAGCAGCTGGAGGGGATACCCTGGGGCCAACGTCCTGACTTTC. Translated: CASSWRGYPGANVLTF.

The chain combines TRBV12-3 or TRBV12-4 with TRBJ2-7; 7 bases are shared with TRBD1. V lost 6 bases and J lost 2; bases outside the gene matches: 13. CDR3 length equals 16 residues. The CDR3 protein is CASSPFLDRPTYEQYF. Here the CDR3 DNA reads TGTGCCAGCAGCCCCTTCCTGGACAGGCCAACCTACGAGCAGTACTTC.

A few counts support this clonotype. The rearrangement joins TRBV6-6 to TRBJ1-1; a weak D match, TRBD1 (5 bases). The CDR3 totals 13 residues. Looked up from germline, CDR1 is MNHNY and CDR2 is SVGAGI (reference sequence). V lost 2 bases and J 6 bases, leaving 10 bases between the germline ends. CDR3 amino acids: CASSYGREAEAFF. CDR3 bases: TGTGCCAGCAGTTACGGCAGGGAGGCTGAAGCTTTCTTT.

The table lists this clonotype with a few counts. The genes are TRBV5-1 and TRBJ2-7, with D maybe TRBD1 (5 bases). CDR1 SGHRS and CDR2 YFSETQ come from the germline V gene. This CDR3 region has 14 residues. V was pared by 1 base and J by 4 bases, with 12 bases between. The CDR3 spells CASSLYGAEYEQYV. DNA for the CDR3: TGCGCCAGCAGCTTGTATGGGGCTGAGTACGAGCAGTACGTC.

The V gene is TRBV19, the J gene TRBJ2-7, with TRBD2 matching 8 bases. V shed 8 bases and J 1 base; nucleotides not matched to a gene: 13. The CDR3 has 16 residues. The germline CDR1 and CDR2 sequences are LNHDA and SQIVND (reference sequence). CDR3: CASGGPREVGSYEQYF. The CDR3 bases are TGTGCCAGTGGGGGCCCGCGGGAGGTCGGGTCCTACGAGCAGTACTTC.

This clonotype was seen more than once but under ten times. V gene TRBV4-1 combines with J gene TRBJ1-6; 8 nucleotides line up with TRBD1. Germline CDR1 is MGHRA and CDR2 is YSYEKL. V shed 0 bases and J 9 bases; nucleotides not matched to a gene: 7. CDR3 length: 16 amino acids. Written as DNA, the CDR3 is TGCGCCAGCAGCCAAGAGACAGGGGCGTTGGTTTCACCCCTCCACTTT. Its protein is CASSQETGALVSPLHF.

The table lists this clonotype with a few counts. The V call is TRBV29-1, the J call TRBJ1-5, with unresolved D. V was trimmed by 4 bases and J by 1 base, leaving 8 bases between them. The CDR3 runs to 13 residues. CDR1 is SQVTM and CDR2 is ANQGSEA in the germline V gene. The CDR3 nucleotides are TGCAGCGTTGTTGTCCAAAGCAATCAGCCCCAGCATTTT. Protein sequence: CSVVVQSNQPQHF.

This clonotype has just a few counts. The chain uses TRBV9 and TRBJ2-2; TRBD2 might be the D (5 bases). The CDR3 has 15 amino acids. Deletions cut 0 bases from V and 2 bases from J, with 8 bases between. Germline loops: CDR1 SGDLS, CDR2 YYNGEE. CDR3 sequence (DNA): TGTGCCAGCAGCGTAGGCGCGGGTAACACCGGGGAGCTGTTTTTT. Translated: CASSVGAGNTGELFF.

The chain employs TRBV18 and TRBJ1-2, with D unclear. Germline CDR1 reads KGHSH; CDR2 reads LQKENI. Trimming removed 3 bases from V and 4 bases from J, with 15 bases in between. There are 15 residues in the CDR3. CDR3 sequence: CASSPSGSTTYGYTF. The CDR3 region has the DNA TGTGCCAGCTCACCGTCAGGATCGACGACCTATGGCTACACCTTC.

This clonotype was counted only a few times. The chain links TRBV20-1 to TRBJ1-2; TRBD1 matches at 8 bases. J was trimmed by 4 bases and V by 6 bases; bases with no gene match: 7. Germline values: CDR1 DFQATT, CDR2 SNEGSKA (reference sequence). The CDR3 totals 13 residues. The CDR3: CSALDRAVYGYTF. The CDR3 bases are TGCAGTGCCTTGGACAGGGCAGTCTATGGCTACACCTTC.

The rearrangement joins TRBV7-9 to TRBJ1-4; no clear D gene. Trimming stripped 0 bases from V and 7 bases from J, with 3 bases between. Germline V gives CDR1 SEHNR, CDR2 FQNEAQ (reference sequence). The CDR3 has 12 amino acids. The CDR3 nucleotides are TGTGCCAGCAGCTTAGCCTTTGAAAAACTGTTTTTT. Translated, it gives CASSLAFEKLFF.

The sample holds many counts of this clonotype. This rearrangement joins TRBV20-1 to TRBJ2-1; 8 bases map to TRBD2. The ends lost 3 bases at V and 16 bases at J; junction bases unmatched: 11. This CDR3 contains 12 residues. Germline loops: CDR1 DFQATT, CDR2 SNEGSKA (reference sequence). The CDR3 nucleotides read TGCAGTGCTAGTCCGAGCGGGGGTATTGTATTCTTC. This sequence encodes CSASPSGGIVFF.

The chain uses TRBV5-1 and TRBJ2-2; the D call may be TRBD1 or TRBD2 (5 bases each). Deletions cut 4 bases from V and 2 bases from J, with 9 bases between. There are 14 residues in the CDR3. Germline CDR1 and CDR2: SGHRS and YFSETQ. The CDR3 nucleotides read TGCGCCAGCAGCCGGGACCCCAACACCGGGGAGCTGTTTTTT. It is translated as CASSRDPNTGELFF.

The gene calls are TRBV10-3 and TRBJ2-3; D gene uncertain. Germline V gives CDR1 ENHRY, CDR2 SYGVKD. This CDR3 comprises 12 residues. Trimming left V 0 bases short and J 8 bases short, with 6 bases between. The CDR3 reads CAISESTTTQYF. In DNA form, the CDR3 reads TGTGCCATCAGTGAGTCAACAACTACGCAGTATTTT.

This clonotype was observed many times. The genes are TRBV6-6 and TRBJ2-4, with 7 positions matching TRBD2. This CDR3 contains 14 residues. Germline CDR1 and CDR2: MNHNY and SVGAGI (reference sequence). The junction had 8 bases not matched to a gene; V was cut back by 6 bases and J by 6 bases. The CDR3 coding sequence is TGTGCCAGCAGATGGGAGGGGTCCGGAAACATTCAGTACTTC. Translation gives CASRWEGSGNIQYF.